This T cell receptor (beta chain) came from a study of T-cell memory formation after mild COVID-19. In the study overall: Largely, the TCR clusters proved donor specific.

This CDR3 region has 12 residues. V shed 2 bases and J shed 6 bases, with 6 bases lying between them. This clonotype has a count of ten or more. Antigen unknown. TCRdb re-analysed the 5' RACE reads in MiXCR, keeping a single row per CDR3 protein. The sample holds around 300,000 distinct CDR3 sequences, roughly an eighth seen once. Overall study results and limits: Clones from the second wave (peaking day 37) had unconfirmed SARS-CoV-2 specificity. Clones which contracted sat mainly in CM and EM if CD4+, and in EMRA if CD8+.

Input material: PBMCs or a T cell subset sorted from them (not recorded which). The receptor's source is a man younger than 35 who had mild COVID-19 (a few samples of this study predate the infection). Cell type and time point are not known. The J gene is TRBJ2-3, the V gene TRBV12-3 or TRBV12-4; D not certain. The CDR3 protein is CASSLLSDTQYF. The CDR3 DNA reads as TGTGCCAGCAGTTTACTATCCGATACGCAGTATTTT.